Below are 31 T cell receptor beta chains sequenced from a single sample in a study of T cells in Graves' hyperthyroidism and ophthalmopathy. The source material, RNA transcripts, was used to amplify TCR beta CDR3 regions. Primed by the HTBI set, a first-round RT-PCR was run on the TCR CDR3. TCRdb re-derived calls from the multiplex PCR reads in MiXCR, one entry per CDR3 protein. This sample has a few hundred thousand distinct CDR3 sequences, with roughly 15% found just once. Sequenced input: blood. All receptors derive from a woman aged 55 to 70 with Graves' ophthalmopathy.

V and J are TRBV19 and TRBJ2-3, with D possibly matching TRBD2 (5 bases). The CDR3 covers 13 residues. V was trimmed by 5 bases and J by 2 bases, leaving 8 bases between them. Germline assignment: CDR1 LNHDA and CDR2 SQIVND (reference sequence). The DNA for the CDR3 is TGTGCCAGTAGTCCCGGGAACACAGATACGCAGTATTTT. It translates to CASSPGNTDTQYF.

This clonotype was observed at least ten times. The V call is TRBV27, the J call TRBJ1-4; D is unresolved. Germline V gene sequence: CDR1 MNHEY, CDR2 SMNVEV (reference sequence). Trimming stripped 4 bases from V and 8 bases from J, with 8 bases between. The CDR3 runs to 12 residues. The CDR3 protein is CASSYVGEKLFF. CDR3 sequence (DNA): TGTGCCAGCAGTTATGTGGGGGAAAAACTGTTTTTT. The full variable domain, completed using reference TRBV27 and TRBJ1-4, is EAQVTQNPRYLITVTGKKLTVTCSQNMNHEYMSWYRQDPGLGLRQIYYSMNVEVTDKGDVPEGYKVSRKEKRNFPLILESPSPNQTSLYFCASSYVGEKLFFGSGTQLSVL.

The rearrangement joins TRBV13 to TRBJ2-5; D unclear. Looked up from germline, CDR1 is PRHDT and CDR2 is FYEKMQ (reference sequence). Trimming took off 2 bases at V and 5 bases at J, with 12 bases between the two ends. The CDR3 has 14 amino acids. The CDR3 reads CASSLWAKRETQYF. The CDR3 DNA reads as TGTGCCAGCAGCTTATGGGCCAAGAGGGAGACCCAGTACTTC.

The rearrangement uses TRBV10-2 and TRBJ2-7; 14 nucleotides match TRBD2. The CDR3 covers 13 residues. Germline V gene data show CDR1 as WSHSY and CDR2 as SAAADI. Trimming took 10 bases from V and 4 from J; bases not matched to a gene: 3. In DNA, the CDR3 is TGCGCCACCGGGACTAGCGGGAGTTACGAGCAGTACTTC. Its translation: CATGTSGSYEQYF.

In its sample, this clonotype was seen many times. The chain employs TRBV12-3 or TRBV12-4 and TRBJ2-7; D unclear. V shed 2 bases and J shed 5 bases, with 7 bases lying between them. This CDR3 spans 12 amino acids. CDR3 sequence (DNA): TGTGCCAGCAGTTTAATGAGAAACGAGCAGTACTTC. Amino acids: CASSLMRNEQYF.

This clonotype was counted at least ten times. The chain links TRBV2 to TRBJ2-3; TRBD2 aligns across 7 bases. CDR3 length equals 13 residues. The J segment lost 10 bases and the V segment lost 0 bases, leaving 4 bases of the junction unmatched. The germline V gene encodes CDR1 SNHLY and CDR2 FYNNEI. The CDR3 region has the DNA TGTGCCAGCAGTGAAGCGAATGGGGGGGCGCAGTATTTT. Its translation: CASSEANGGAQYF.

This clonotype was recorded a few times. The rearrangement joins TRBV12-3 or TRBV12-4 to TRBJ1-1; tentative D call: TRBD1 (5 bases). Trimming cost V 1 base and J 7 bases, with 10 bases left between them. This CDR3 comprises 13 residues. This chain's CDR3 is CASSLGGGVEAFF. The CDR3 nucleotides read TGTGCCAGCAGTTTAGGGGGGGGGGTTGAAGCTTTCTTT.

This clonotype was observed many times. This chain links TRBV5-1 with TRBJ2-3; 9 positions agree with TRBD1. Losses at the gene ends were 0 bases for V and 3 bases for J; bases not matched to a gene: 14. The CDR3 has 19 residues. Germline V gene sequence: CDR1 SGHRS, CDR2 YFSETQ. The CDR3: CASSLEGPATGGITDTQYF. CDR3 nucleotide sequence: TGCGCCAGCAGCTTGGAGGGTCCGGCTACAGGGGGCATTACAGATACGCAGTATTTT.

This clonotype was found many times. V and J are TRBV5-1 and TRBJ2-7; D gene unclear. Germline CDR1 SGHRS, CDR2 YFSETQ. The CDR3 runs to 15 residues. V shed 0 bases and J shed 6 bases, with 16 bases lying between them. The CDR3 bases are TGCGCCAGCAGCTTGGCCGGAACAGCCTCGGGCGAGCAGTACTTC. Translation: CASSLAGTASGEQYF.

This clonotype was seen ten or more times. The chain carries TRBV20-1 and TRBJ2-1; 12 bases match TRBD2. V dropped 7 bases and J dropped 3; count of bases not matched to a gene: 7. The germline V gene has CDR1 DFQATT and CDR2 SNEGSKA (reference sequence). The CDR3 runs 15 residues. The CDR3 DNA reads TGCAGTGTTTCGACTAGCGGGAGTTTCTACAATGAGCAGTTCTTC. Its protein product is CSVSTSGSFYNEQFF.

The chain couples TRBV4-2 to TRBJ2-3; unclear D gene. The ends were cut back, 4 bases at V and 3 bases at J, with 11 bases in the middle. This CDR3 comprises 14 residues. Germline values: CDR1 LGHNA, CDR2 YNFKEQ. CDR3 in amino acids: CASSPLGRTDTQYF. In nucleotides, the CDR3 is TGTGCCAGCAGCCCCCTTGGCAGAACAGATACGCAGTATTTT.

This clonotype was found many times. The V call is TRBV20-1, the J call TRBJ2-1, with D possibly TRBD1 on 6 matching bases. V was shortened by 5 bases and J by 6 bases, with 14 bases between the two germline ends. This CDR3 comprises 13 residues. Germline loops: CDR1 DFQATT, CDR2 SNEGSKA (reference sequence). The CDR3 reads CSAPRRGINEQFF. The DNA of the CDR3 is TGCAGTGCTCCACGAAGGGGGATCAATGAGCAGTTCTTC.

This clonotype was counted ten times or more. The genes are TRBV11-2 and TRBJ1-6; D is ambiguous. The V and J ends lost 1 base and 4 bases respectively, with 5 bases between them. Germline values: CDR1 SGHAT, CDR2 FQNNGV. The CDR3 extends over 14 amino acids. The CDR3 DNA sequence: TGTGCCAGCAGCTTAGGGGAGTATAATTCACCCCTCCACTTT. Translation gives CASSLGEYNSPLHF.

V and J are TRBV20-1 and TRBJ2-7, with 9 nucleotides matching TRBD2. This CDR3 has 15 amino acids. V gave up 5 bases and J gave up 0 bases; unmatched junction bases: 8. Germline CDR1 is DFQATT and CDR2 is SNEGSKA (reference sequence). CDR3 sequence (DNA): TGCAGTGCTTTTATGACTAGCGGAGCCTCCTACGAGCAGTACTTC. Translated: CSAFMTSGASYEQYF.

Only one count was recorded for this clonotype. The gene calls are TRBV5-1 and TRBJ1-4; 8 bases align to TRBD1. This CDR3 contains 15 residues. Trimming removed 4 bases from V and 5 bases from J; junction bases left unmatched: 7. Looked up from germline, CDR1 is SGHRS and CDR2 is YFSETQ. CDR3 region: CASSPIQGVNEKLFF. The CDR3 DNA reads as TGCGCCAGCAGCCCAATACAGGGGGTAAATGAAAAACTGTTTTTT.

V gene TRBV20-1 combines with J gene TRBJ2-5; D not certain. Between the trimmed V and J ends, which lost 6 bases and 2 bases, there was a span of 16 bases. Per germline, CDR1 DFQATT and CDR2 SNEGSKA (reference sequence). The CDR3 is 14 residues long. The CDR3 sequence is CSADQGGPQETQYF. Here the CDR3 DNA reads TGCAGTGCAGATCAAGGTGGTCCTCAAGAGACCCAGTACTTC.

The chain recombines TRBV12-3 or TRBV12-4 with TRBJ2-1; D possibly corresponds to TRBD1 (5 bases). Trimming took 2 bases from V and 4 from J, leaving 15 bases between them. CDR3 size: 16 residues. The CDR3 DNA follows: TGTGCCAGCAGTTTATCGGTTGGACAAGGGTACAATGAGCAGTTCTTC. It encodes CASSLSVGQGYNEQFF.

This clonotype was detected many times. The chain recombines TRBV28 with TRBJ1-4; 7 nucleotides line up with TRBD1. Per the germline V gene, CDR1 is MDHEN and CDR2 is SYDVKM. The CDR3 length is 16 residues. V trimming: 8 bases; J trimming: 5 bases; junction bases outside the gene matches: 14. Here the CDR3 DNA reads TGTGCCAGCTTAGGGGGCTCGGGATATGAGAATGAAAAACTGTTTTTT. This translates into CASLGGSGYENEKLFF.

This clonotype was observed many times. V is TRBV20-1 and J is TRBJ1-2, with a weak D call TRBD1 (5 bases). CDR3 size: 17 residues. Deletions cut 1 base from V and 1 base from J, with 19 bases between. Germline-derived CDR1 and CDR2 are DFQATT and SNEGSKA (reference sequence). The CDR3 spells CSARAGLGHRNNYGYTF. The CDR3 coding sequence is TGCAGTGCTAGAGCCGGACTTGGACACAGGAATAACTATGGCTACACCTTC.

With respect to this clonotype: No conserved phenylalanine or tryptophan ends this CDR3, so it is likely a read error. This chain connects TRBV5-1 to TRBJ2-2; D uncertain. V lost 4 bases and J lost 2, with 6 bases in between. CDR1 is SGHRS, CDR2 YFSETQ, per germline. The CDR3 totals 13 residues. CDR3 loop: CASSVDNTGELFL. The DNA of the CDR3 is TGCGCCAGCAGCGTGGATAACACCGGGGAGCTGTTTCTT.

This clonotype appeared a few times. The chain uses TRBV5-1 and TRBJ2-1, with TRBD2 identical over 7 bases. The length of the CDR3 is 16 residues. After removal of 4 bases from V and 0 bases from J, the junction contained 7 bases not matched to a gene. Germline values: CDR1 SGHRS, CDR2 YFSETQ. The CDR3 region has the DNA TGCGCCAGCAGCCCTACTAGCGCGAGCTCCTACAATGAGCAGTTCTTC. Encoded protein: CASSPTSASSYNEQFF.

This rearrangement joins TRBV19 to TRBJ1-1, with D perhaps matching TRBD1 (5 bases). CDR3 length: 12 residues. Germline V gives CDR1 LNHDA, CDR2 SQIVND (reference sequence). V lost 10 bases and J lost 7, with 16 bases in between. The CDR3 loop is CATTRGAVEAFF. Written as DNA, the CDR3 is TGTGCCACCACTAGGGGTGCAGTTGAAGCTTTCTTT. The full variable domain, its missing parts supplied by reference TRBV19 and TRBJ1-1, is DGGITQSPKYLFRKEGQNVTLSCEQNLNHDAMYWYRQDPGQGLRLIYYSQIVNDFQKGDIAEGYSVSREKKESFPLTVTSAQKNPTAFYLCATTRGAVEAFFGQGTRLTVV.

This clonotype occurred many times. V usage is TRBV7-2 and J usage is TRBJ2-2, with D hard to call. There are 14 residues in the CDR3. Trimming took 7 bases from V and 5 from J, leaving 14 bases between them. Germline lookup yields CDR1 SGHTA and CDR2 FQGNSA. The CDR3 nucleotides are TGTGCCAGCAAGCACAGCCGGGCGACCGGGGAGCTGTTTTTT. Translated, it gives CASKHSRATGELFF.

In its sample, this clonotype was seen many times. The chain carries TRBV7-9 and TRBJ2-1; D gene unclear. Germline loops: CDR1 SEHNR, CDR2 FQNEAQ (reference sequence). CDR3 length equals 15 residues. Trimming left V 3 bases short and J 2 bases short, with 11 bases between. The CDR3, as DNA: TGTGCCAGCAGCTTCGTGGGCGACGCCTACAATGAGCAGTTCTTC. Residues: CASSFVGDAYNEQFF.

This clonotype was recorded a few times. This chain joins TRBV28 and TRBJ1-5; D is perhaps TRBD1 (5 bases). The CDR3 has 16 residues. Germline CDR1 reads MDHEN; CDR2 reads SYDVKM. Trimming removed 3 bases at V and 3 bases at J, with 15 bases between. DNA of the CDR3: TGTGCCAGCAGTTTGGGAAGGGGAGGGGACAATCAGCCCCAGCATTTT. Translation: CASSLGRGGDNQPQHF.

This clonotype was observed at least ten times. The chain combines TRBV7-2 with TRBJ2-3; 11 nucleotides match TRBD2. CDR1 is SGHTA and CDR2 is FQGNSA in the germline V gene. This CDR3 contains 15 residues. The V and J ends lost 5 bases and 11 bases, in that order; junction bases with no gene match: 12. CDR3 sequence (DNA): TGTGCCAGCAGCCCAGGACTAGCGGGCCCCGCGTGGCAGTATTTT. Translated: CASSPGLAGPAWQYF.

The chain combines TRBV11-3 with TRBJ2-2; 8 positions agree with TRBD1. There are 16 residues in the CDR3. Germline lookup yields CDR1 SGHNT and CDR2 YENEEA. Trimming cost V 1 base and J 1 base; bases outside gene matches: 2. The CDR3 DNA is TGTGCCAGCAGCTTAGGCGGACAGGGGAACACCGGGGAGCTGTTTTTT. Protein sequence: CASSLGGQGNTGELFF. The whole variable domain, remainder taken from reference TRBV11-3 and TRBJ2-2, is EAGVVQSPRYKIIEKKQPVAFWCNPISGHNTLYWYLQNLGQGPELLIRYENEEAVDDSQLPKDRFSAERLKGVDSTLKIQPAELGDSAVYLCASSLGGQGNTGELFFGEGSRLTVL.

The chain carries TRBV20-1 and TRBJ2-7, with 7 bases aligning to TRBD1. The CDR3 is 15 residues long. The ends lost 3 bases at V and 1 base at J; junction bases unmatched: 9. CDR1 and CDR2 (germline): DFQATT, SNEGSKA (reference sequence). CDR3 sequence reads: CSASPAAGGSYEQYF. The CDR3 DNA reads as TGCAGTGCTAGCCCGGCGGCAGGGGGATCCTACGAGCAGTACTTC.

This clonotype was seen a few times. The V call is TRBV7-2, the J call TRBJ2-3; D possibly matches TRBD1 or TRBD2 (5 bases each). CDR3 length equals 13 residues. Trimming took off 3 bases at V and 5 bases at J, with 9 bases between the two ends. Germline V CDR1 and CDR2: SGHTA, FQGNSA. CDR3 region: CASSFHGGDTQYF. In DNA, the CDR3 is TGTGCCAGCAGCTTCCATGGGGGAGATACGCAGTATTTT.

V and J are TRBV5-8 and TRBJ2-5, with D possibly TRBD1 on 5 matching bases. V lost 1 base to trimming and J lost 2 bases, with 9 bases between them. This CDR3 spans 14 amino acids. In germline, CDR1 is SGHTS, CDR2 YDEGEE. CDR3 bases: TGTGCCAGCAGCTTGAGGGGCCAGCAAGAGACCCAGTACTTC. Encoded protein: CASSLRGQQETQYF.

There are a few counts of this clonotype. The chain carries TRBV5-6 and TRBJ2-1, with D perhaps matching TRBD2 (6 bases). The V gene's germline CDR1 is SGHDT and CDR2 YYEEEE. Trimming removed 0 bases from V and 6 bases from J, with 13 bases in between. The CDR3 loop spans 15 amino acids. As DNA, the CDR3 is TGTGCCAGCAGCTTGGCCTACGGGACTGCCAATGAGCAGTTCTTC. Its protein product is CASSLAYGTANEQFF. The variable domain in full, with the rest retrieved from reference TRBV5-6 and TRBJ2-1, is DAGVTQSPTHLIKTRGQQVTLRCSPKSGHDTVSWYQQALGQGPQFIFQYYEEEERQRGNFPDRFSGHQFPNYSSELNVNALLLGDSALYLCASSLAYGTANEQFFGPGTRLTVL.